This T cell receptor (beta chain) was observed in a study of T cells in localized non-small cell lung cancer. As concerns this clone: The antigen is undetermined.

Clones were sequenced by immunoSEQ multiplex PCR, and TCRdb holds only the in-frame ones, with some missing. The sample shows about 24,000 clones, 65% to 85% of them seen only once. Study-level findings and limits: Greater T cell density in blood accompanied longer overall survival. Appearance in adjacent lung was seen for a median around 55 of the top 100 tumor clones. Uninvolved adjacent lung had higher T cell clonality than tumor and all other tissues. Only one tumor region went through sequencing, so heterogeneity may still be there.

The CDR3 contains 16 residues. CDR1 is SGHRS, CDR2 YFSETQ, per germline. V was clipped by 0 bases and J by 9 bases; unmatched bases: 8. The TCR comes from a man between 40 and 70 years old with stage II lung adenocarcinoma. Sequencing was performed on PBMCs, taken before any cancer treatment. The V and J genes are TRBV5-1 and TRBJ1-6; 8 nucleotides agree with TRBD1. The chain's CDR3 is CASSLAGQGLSSPLHF. CDR3 sequence (DNA): TGCGCCAGCAGCTTGGCCGGACAGGGTTTGAGTTCACCCCTCCACTTT.